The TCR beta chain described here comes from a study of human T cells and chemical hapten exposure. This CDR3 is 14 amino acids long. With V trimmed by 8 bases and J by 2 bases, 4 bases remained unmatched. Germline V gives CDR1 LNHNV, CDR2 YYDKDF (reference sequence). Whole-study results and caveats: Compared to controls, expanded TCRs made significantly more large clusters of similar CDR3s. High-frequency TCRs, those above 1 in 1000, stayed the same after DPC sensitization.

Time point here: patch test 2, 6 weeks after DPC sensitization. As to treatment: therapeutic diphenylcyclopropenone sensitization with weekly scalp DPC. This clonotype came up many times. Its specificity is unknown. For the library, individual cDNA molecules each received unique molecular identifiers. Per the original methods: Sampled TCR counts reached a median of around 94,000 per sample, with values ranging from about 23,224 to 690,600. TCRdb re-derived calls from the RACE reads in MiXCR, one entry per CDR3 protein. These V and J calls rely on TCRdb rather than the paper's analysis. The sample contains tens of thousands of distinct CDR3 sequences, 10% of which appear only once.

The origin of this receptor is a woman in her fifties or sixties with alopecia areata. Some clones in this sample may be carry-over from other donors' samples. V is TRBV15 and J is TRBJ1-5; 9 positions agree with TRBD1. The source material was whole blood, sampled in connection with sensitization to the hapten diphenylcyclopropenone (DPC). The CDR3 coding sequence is TGTGCCACCGAGACAGGGGGTCGCAATCAGCCCCAGCATTTT. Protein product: CATETGGRNQPQHF.